This is a list of T cell receptor beta chains from one sample in a study of blood T cells in healthy people across ages. TCRdb reprocessed the 5' RACE reads with MiXCR, giving one entry per CDR3 protein. The repertoire has around 320,000 distinct CDR3 sequences, roughly 26% of them found once; the top ten carry approximately 30%. Sequenced material: blood. Every receptor here comes from a woman between 65 and 79 years old in good health. CDR3s include the opening cysteine and the closing phenylalanine or tryptophan. D genes are given only for firm matches. Expanded clones get a size class; other rows say once, few or many, or leave the size out.

>TRBD1|TRBJ1-2|many|TRBV20-1
CSAIGQGVRGYTF
TGCAGTGCCATAGGACAGGGGGTGAGAGGCTACACCTTC
>-|TRBJ2-5|-|TRBV5-1
CASSAGVLETQYF
TGCGCCAGCAGCGCCGGGGTTCTAGAGACCCAGTACTTC
>-|TRBJ2-1|many|TRBV29-1
CSVDREVQFF
TGCAGCGTTGATAGGGAGGTCCAGTTCTTC
>TRBD1|TRBJ2-5|few|TRBV2
CASNRDRGIGTQYF
TGTGCCAGCAACCGGGACAGGGGTATCGGGACCCAGTACTTC
>TRBD1|TRBJ1-1|few|TRBV18
CASSPHRDSEAFF
TGTGCCAGCTCACCGCACAGGGACAGTGAAGCTTTCTTT
>TRBD2|TRBJ2-7|-|TRBV5-1
CASRTSGLPPQQYF
TGCGCCAGCAGGACTAGCGGGTTGCCGCCTCAGCAGTACTTC
>-|TRBJ2-1|-|TRBV20-1
CSASIASSYAGNEQFF
TGCAGTGCTAGTATAGCGTCGAGTTACGCGGGCAATGAGCAGTTCTTC
>TRBD2|TRBJ2-5|many|TRBV12-3/TRBV12-4
CASSLVAGGPDRQETQYF
TGTGCCAGCAGTTTAGTAGCGGGAGGCCCGGATAGGCAAGAGACCCAGTACTTC
>-|TRBJ2-1|-|TRBV20-1
CSAPLRGSSYNEQFF
TGCAGTGCCCCGCTGAGAGGAAGCTCCTACAATGAGCAGTTCTTC
>TRBD1|TRBJ1-1|few|TRBV29-1
CSVVRDRGVLMNTEAFF
TGCAGCGTGGTCCGGGACAGAGGAGTGCTAATGAACACTGAAGCTTTCTTT
>-|TRBJ1-1|few|TRBV14
CASRWALNTEAFF
TGTGCCAGCCGATGGGCCCTGAACACTGAAGCTTTCTTT
>TRBD2|TRBJ2-5|-|TRBV7-2
CASSPMGRGGQETQYF
TGTGCCAGCAGCCCCATGGGGCGGGGGGGCCAAGAGACCCAGTACTTC
>TRBD2|TRBJ2-3|few|TRBV29-1
CSVKREGTDTQYF
TGCAGCGTTAAGCGGGAAGGCACAGATACGCAGTATTTT
>TRBD1|TRBJ1-1|-|TRBV18
CASSLGQGRDTEAFF
TGTGCCAGCTCACTCGGACAGGGTCGAGACACTGAAGCTTTCTTT
>-|TRBJ2-3|few|TRBV7-8
CASSLVAGNGITQYF
TGTGCCAGCAGCTTAGTGGCAGGGAATGGGATTACGCAGTATTTT
>TRBD1|TRBJ1-4|-|TRBV6-5
CASSYSAQGSNEKLFF
TGTGCCAGCAGTTACTCGGCACAGGGGTCGAATGAAAAACTGTTTTTT
>TRBD1|TRBJ1-1|-|TRBV7-9
CASSSPGQGAPEAFF
TGTGCCAGCAGCTCGCCGGGACAGGGGGCGCCTGAAGCTTTCTTT
>-|TRBJ1-3|-|TRBV18
CASSPPNRQSSGNTIYF
TGTGCCAGCTCACCACCGAACAGGCAAAGCTCTGGAAACACCATATATTTT
>-|TRBJ2-1|-|TRBV20-1
CSAKGYNEQFF
TGCAGTGCTAAGGGATATAATGAGCAGTTCTTC
>TRBD2|TRBJ2-3|-|TRBV5-1
CASSLYGGGPGTDTQYF
TGCGCCAGCAGCTTGTACGGGGGAGGGCCCGGCACAGATACGCAGTATTTT
>TRBD2|TRBJ2-5|few|TRBV28
CASSLLLNRLAGKETQYF
TGTGCCAGCAGTTTACTGCTAAATCGACTAGCGGGTAAAGAGACCCAGTACTTC
>-|TRBJ1-1|-|TRBV30
CAWSLAYTRGFTEAFF
TGTGCCTGGAGTCTGGCGTATACTAGGGGGTTCACTGAAGCTTTCTTT
>TRBD1|TRBJ1-6|few|TRBV6-1
CASSQTGSGGPLHF
TGTGCCAGCAGTCAGACAGGGAGCGGCGGACCCCTCCACTTT
>-|TRBJ2-7|many|TRBV29-1
CSVDPGHDYEQYF
TGCAGCGTTGATCCTGGGCACGACTACGAGCAGTACTTC
>-|TRBJ2-5|-|TRBV20-1
CSARPFSGQTQYF
TGCAGTGCTAGACCGTTCTCCGGACAGACGCAGTACTTC
>TRBD1|TRBJ2-7|-|TRBV20-1
CSAGSGDRGSYEQYF
TGCAGTGCTGGCTCGGGGGACAGGGGGTCCTACGAGCAGTACTTC
>-|TRBJ2-7|-|TRBV29-1
CSVKRDTYEQYF
TGCAGCGTCAAGCGGGACACCTACGAGCAGTACTTC
>-|TRBJ2-7|-|TRBV7-9
CASKKSAEAAYEQYF
TGTGCCAGCAAAAAATCGGCGGAGGCCGCCTACGAGCAGTACTTC
>TRBD2|TRBJ2-1|many|TRBV20-1
CSAPGTSSVNEQFF
TGCAGTGCACCCGGGACTAGCTCCGTCAATGAGCAGTTCTTC
>TRBD2|TRBJ2-5|few|TRBV27
CASSLSWASGMLKTQYF
TGTGCCAGCAGTTTATCTTGGGCTAGCGGGATGTTGAAGACCCAGTACTTC
>-|TRBJ1-4|many|TRBV6-6
CASSYPRDRVNEKLFF
TGTGCCAGCAGTTACCCACGGGACCGCGTGAATGAAAAACTGTTTTTT
>TRBD1|TRBJ1-1|-|TRBV12-3/TRBV12-4
CASSFGDRSNTEAFF
TGTGCCAGCAGTTTCGGGGACAGGAGCAACACTGAAGCTTTCTTT
>TRBD2|TRBJ2-1|-|TRBV10-3
CAISENLAGGNEQFF
TGTGCCATCAGTGAAAACTTAGCGGGAGGGAATGAGCAGTTCTTC
>TRBD2|TRBJ2-1|many|TRBV12-5
CASGFTLTSGRGNEQFF
TGTGCTAGTGGTTTTACCCTGACTAGCGGGAGAGGGAATGAGCAGTTCTTC
>TRBD1|TRBJ1-4|-|TRBV2
CASSLQGRRNEKLFF
TGTGCCAGCAGTTTACAGGGGCGGAGAAATGAAAAACTGTTTTTT
>-|TRBJ2-5|few|TRBV5-1
CASRGTLGYQETQYF
TGCGCCAGCCGAGGGACCCTGGGCTACCAAGAGACCCAGTACTTC
>-|TRBJ1-5|-|TRBV3-1
CASSQESGFGVITAQHF
TGTGCCAGCAGCCAAGAATCGGGTTTTGGGGTCATCACGGCCCAGCATTTT
>TRBD2|TRBJ2-5|many|TRBV28
CASSSALAGAQETQYF
TGTGCCAGCAGTTCGGCTCTAGCGGGGGCTCAAGAGACCCAGTACTTC
>TRBD2|TRBJ2-1|-|TRBV5-4
CASSPTLAANEQFF
TGTGCCAGCAGCCCAACGCTAGCGGCCAATGAGCAGTTCTTC
>TRBD1|TRBJ1-4|-|TRBV5-1
CASSWGQVGKLFF
TGCGCCAGCAGCTGGGGACAGGTCGGAAAACTGTTTTTT
>TRBD1|TRBJ1-3|-|TRBV2
CASRGDRGGNTIYF
TGTGCCAGCAGAGGGGACAGAGGTGGAAACACCATATATTTT
>-|TRBJ1-1|-|TRBV28
CASSLFPTEAFF
TGTGCCAGCAGTTTATTCCCCACTGAAGCTTTCTTT
>-|TRBJ1-5|-|TRBV15
CATSSSENQPQHF
TGTGCCACCAGCAGCTCCGAGAATCAGCCCCAGCATTTT
>-|TRBJ1-4|-|TRBV5-1
CASRYRTVTNEKLFF
TGCGCCAGCAGATACCGGACAGTGACTAATGAAAAACTGTTTTTT
>-|TRBJ1-2|few|TRBV10-3
CATSGGPLYGYTF
TGTGCCACCAGTGGGGGACCGCTATATGGCTACACCTTC
>TRBD1|TRBJ1-1|few|TRBV20-1
CSAVPPLQGAGTEAFF
TGCAGTGCTGTACCTCCACTACAGGGGGCCGGAACTGAAGCTTTCTTT
>-|TRBJ2-3|few|TRBV28
CASSLLPRADTQYF
TGTGCCAGCAGCCTGCTACCCAGAGCAGATACGCAGTATTTT
>-|TRBJ2-3|many|TRBV24-1
CATSDKGSRDTQYF
TGTGCCACCAGTGACAAGGGGTCGAGAGATACGCAGTATTTT
>-|TRBJ2-7|many|TRBV28
CASTIGTPNTHEQYF
TGTGCCAGCACCATCGGGACACCCAACACCCACGAGCAGTACTTC
>-|TRBJ1-4|few|TRBV28
CASSPNAGGADEKLFF
TGTGCCAGCAGTCCCAACGCCGGGGGCGCGGATGAAAAACTGTTTTTT
>TRBD2|TRBJ2-5|few|TRBV6-2/TRBV6-3
CATGAGGSQETQYF
TGTGCCACCGGGGCGGGAGGGTCGCAAGAGACCCAGTACTTC
>-|TRBJ2-3|-|TRBV7-9
CASSLASKRTDTQYF
TGTGCCAGCAGCTTAGCTAGCAAACGCACAGATACGCAGTATTTT
>TRBD2|TRBJ2-3|-|TRBV4-1
CASSPLGSGSTDTQYF
TGCGCCAGCAGCCCTCTGGGTAGCGGGAGCACAGATACGCAGTATTTT
>-|TRBJ2-1|-|TRBV5-4
CASSLAGSLGNEQFF
TGTGCCAGCAGCTTGGCCGGCTCCCTAGGCAATGAGCAGTTCTTC
>-|TRBJ2-5|few|TRBV7-8
CASSSGVLWETQYF
TGTGCCAGCAGCTCGGGTGTCCTGTGGGAGACCCAGTACTTC